The 28 T cell receptor beta chains presented below share a single source sample, sequenced in a study of blood T cell repertoires in COVID-19. Libraries were prepared by immunoSEQ multiplex PCR; TCRdb keeps only in-frame clonotypes and omits some of them. The table records approximately 300,000 clones, approximately 90% of them present only once. Sample: peripheral blood. Source of these receptors: a man between 40 and 49 years old with acute or convalescent COVID-19.

The CDR3 bases are TGCGCCAGCAGCTTAACGGGACAGGGGATCAATGAGCAGTTCTTC. It codes for CASSLTGQGINEQFF. V is TRBV5-1 and J is TRBJ2-1; 10 nucleotides align to TRBD1. With V trimmed by 2 bases and J by 6 bases, 5 bases remained unmatched. In germline, CDR1 is SGHRS, CDR2 YFSETQ. This CDR3 region has 15 residues.

The table lists this clone with a count of one. V gene TRBV5-6 combines with J gene TRBJ2-3; 8 bases fit TRBD1. The V segment lost 3 bases and the J segment 2 bases; nucleotides outside the gene matches: 11. The CDR3 extends over 17 amino acids. Germline-derived CDR1 and CDR2 are SGHDT and YYEEEE. The CDR3 coding sequence is TGTGCCAGCAGCTCGGGACAGGAAGACCGATTCACAGATACGCAGTATTTT. Its protein product is CASSSGQEDRFTDTQYF.

The chain recombines TRBV18 with TRBJ1-3; D might be TRBD1 (5 bases). The CDR3 totals 15 residues. V shed 3 bases and J shed 2 bases, with 11 bases lying between them. Germline CDR1 KGHSH, CDR2 LQKENI. CDR3 bases: TGTGCCAGCTCACCGGGGGGGGATCCTGGAAACACCATATATTTT. This encodes CASSPGGDPGNTIYF. Full variable domain (missing parts from reference TRBV18 and TRBJ1-3): NAGVMQNPRHLVRRRGQEARLRCSPMKGHSHVYWYRQLPEEGLKFMVYLQKENIIDESGMPKERFSAEFPKEGPSILRIQQVVRGDSAAYFCASSPGGDPGNTIYFGEGSWLTVV.

This chain joins TRBV6-4 and TRBJ1-6; D is undetermined. Germline CDR1 MRHNA, CDR2 SNTAGT. The V gene lost 1 base and the J gene lost 4 bases, with 5 bases spanning the gap. This CDR3 contains 14 residues. The DNA of the CDR3 is TGTGCCAGCAGTGACTACAGTTATAATTCACCCCTCCACTTT. Its translation: CASSDYSYNSPLHF.

The chain links TRBV18 to TRBJ1-1, with TRBD1 as a possible D gene (6 bases). This CDR3 contains 15 residues. The germline V gene has CDR1 KGHSH and CDR2 LQKENI. Trimming cost V 5 bases and J 6 bases, with 19 bases left between them. The CDR3 loop is CASSAAGTLSSEAFF. The CDR3 region has the DNA TGTGCCAGCTCAGCTGCCGGGACACTTTCTTCTGAAGCTTTCTTT.

The chain carries TRBV5-4 and TRBJ1-2, with TRBD1 matching 8 bases. Germline CDR1 SGHNT, CDR2 YYREEE (reference sequence). This CDR3 region has 13 residues. V shed 4 bases, J shed 5 bases, and the junction held 4 bases outside the gene matches. The CDR3 nucleotides are TGTGCCAGCAGCCAGGACAGGGCGTATGGCTACACCTTC. Its protein product is CASSQDRAYGYTF.

The chain combines TRBV14 with TRBJ2-3, with 9 bases matching TRBD2. CDR1 is SGHDN and CDR2 is FVKESK in the germline V gene. Trimming at V came to 6 bases and at J to 4 bases, leaving 8 bases not matched to a gene. This CDR3 has 15 residues. The CDR3 spells CASRKSGGLSDTQYF. CDR3 coding DNA: TGTGCCAGCAGAAAGAGCGGGGGGTTGTCAGATACGCAGTATTTT.

CDR3 protein: CASSLSRGVTYEQYF. Here the CDR3 DNA reads TGTGCCAGCAGTCTATCCAGGGGGGTTACCTACGAGCAGTACTTC. The chain couples TRBV25-1 to TRBJ2-7; D may be TRBD1 (7 bases). The CDR3 length is 15 residues. Looked up from germline, CDR1 is MGHDK and CDR2 is SYGVNS. With 5 bases removed from V and 2 bases from J, the gap between germline ends came to 16 bases.

This chain uses TRBV13 with TRBJ1-6; D unresolved. With 0 bases removed from V and 7 bases from J, the gap between germline ends came to 10 bases. In germline, CDR1 is PRHDT, CDR2 FYEKMQ (reference sequence). This CDR3 has 15 amino acids. The CDR3 is CASSLGGGRNSPLHF. For the CDR3, the DNA is TGTGCCAGCAGCTTAGGCGGAGGGAGGAATTCACCCCTCCACTTT.

In its sample, this clone was seen once. The V and J genes are TRBV30 and TRBJ2-3; no clear D. V lost 4 bases and J 2 bases, leaving 13 bases between the germline ends. Germline-derived CDR1 and CDR2 are GTSNPN and SVGIG (reference sequence). This CDR3 is built from 14 residues. CDR3 region: CAWNLGYSTDTQYF. The DNA for the CDR3 is TGTGCCTGGAACCTGGGCTATTCCACAGATACGCAGTATTTT. The full variable domain, completed using reference TRBV30 and TRBJ2-3, is SQTIHQWPATLVQPVGSPLSLECTVEGTSNPNLYWYRQAAGRGLQLLFYSVGIGQISSEVPQNLSASRPQDRQFILSSKKLLLSDSGFYLCAWNLGYSTDTQYFGPGTRLTVL.

The V call is TRBV4-2, the J call TRBJ2-7; the match to TRBD1 covers 8 bases. This CDR3 comprises 15 residues. The J segment lost 5 bases and the V segment lost 4 bases, leaving 10 bases of the junction unmatched. Germline V CDR1 and CDR2: LGHNA, YNFKEQ. DNA for the CDR3: TGTGCCAGCAGCCCCAATCCGACAGGGGTAAACGAGCAGTACTTC. Protein: CASSPNPTGVNEQYF.

The rearrangement joins TRBV4-2 to TRBJ1-2; the match to TRBD1 covers 8 bases. The CDR3 contains 20 residues. Losses at the gene ends were 0 bases for V and 3 bases for J; bases not matched to a gene: 18. The germline CDR1 and CDR2 sequences are LGHNA and YNFKEQ. CDR3 coding DNA: TGTGCCAGCAGCCAAGAGACCGGGGGACAGGTCTTACCCGGGGACTATGGCTACACCTTC. Translated, it gives CASSQETGGQVLPGDYGYTF.

The chain combines TRBV19 with TRBJ1-6; D gene ambiguous. The CDR3 loop spans 13 amino acids. Trimming pared 7 bases from V and 7 bases from J, leaving 11 bases between. Germline loops: CDR1 LNHDA, CDR2 SQIVND (reference sequence). CDR3 sequence reads: CASNSLYNSPLHF. DNA for the CDR3: TGTGCCAGTAACAGTCTTTACAATTCACCCCTCCACTTT. The full variable domain, its missing parts supplied by reference TRBV19 and TRBJ1-6, is DGGITQSPKYLFRKEGQNVTLSCEQNLNHDAMYWYRQDPGQGLRLIYYSQIVNDFQKGDIAEGYSVSREKKESFPLTVTSAQKNPTAFYLCASNSLYNSPLHFGNGTRLTVT.

The chain carries TRBV20-1 and TRBJ1-4; 7 nucleotides align to TRBD1. The germline CDR1 and CDR2 sequences are DFQATT and SNEGSKA (reference sequence). The CDR3 has 17 amino acids. V was clipped by 3 bases and J by 5 bases; unmatched bases: 15. CDR3 sequence: CSASRGDRDSNNEKLFF. The CDR3 bases are TGCAGTGCTAGTCGGGGCGACAGGGACTCTAACAATGAAAAACTGTTTTTT.

The chain couples TRBV6-5 to TRBJ1-1; 7 bases are a match to TRBD1. Trimming at V came to 7 bases and at J to 0 bases, leaving 5 bases not matched to a gene. The germline V gene encodes CDR1 MNHEY and CDR2 SVGAGI. This CDR3 spans 14 amino acids. CDR3 in DNA: TGTGCCAGCAACCCGGACAGGCTGAACACTGAAGCTTTCTTT. Residues: CASNPDRLNTEAFF.

This sequence joins TRBV6-5 and TRBJ1-5; 8 nucleotides line up with TRBD1. The ends lost 8 bases at V and 0 bases at J; junction bases unmatched: 6. CDR3 length: 15 residues. Germline-derived CDR1 and CDR2 are MNHEY and SVGAGI. The CDR3 sequence is CASPGRGHSNQPQHF. DNA of the CDR3: TGTGCCAGCCCGGGCAGGGGGCATAGCAATCAGCCCCAGCATTTT.

On this clone itself: Additional DNA sequences in this sample encode the identical CDR3. This chain uses TRBV3-1 (or the pseudogene TRBV3-2) with TRBJ1-1; TRBD1 matches 11 bases. The CDR3 loop spans 14 amino acids. Trimming removed 4 bases from V and 5 bases from J; junction bases left unmatched: 3. Germline CDR1 is LGHDT and CDR2 is YNNKEL (reference sequence). The CDR3 bases are TGTGCCAGCAGCCTGGGACAGGGGGGGACTGAAGCTTTCTTT. Translation gives CASSLGQGGTEAFF.

The V gene is TRBV7-9, the J gene TRBJ1-1; possible D gene TRBD1, 6 bases. With 8 bases removed from V and 10 bases from J, the gap between germline ends came to 20 bases. Germline assignment: CDR1 SEHNR and CDR2 FQNEAQ (reference sequence). The CDR3 length is 13 residues. CDR3 nucleotides: TGTGCCAGCGGGAGCAGGGGCTTCATCGGAGCTTTCTTT. The encoded protein is CASGSRGFIGAFF. Supplemented by reference TRBV7-9 and TRBJ1-1, the full variable domain reads DTGVSQNPRHKITKRGQNVTFRCDPISEHNRLYWYRQTLGQGPEFLTYFQNEAQLEKSRLLSDRFSAERPKGSFSTLEIQRTEQGDSAMYLCASGSRGFIGAFFGQGTRLTVV.

Worth noting for this clone: A read error may produce the germline difference seen at one junction end. The J gene is TRBJ1-1, the V gene TRBV18, with D possibly being TRBD1 (6 bases). CDR3 length: 16 amino acids. The germline CDR1 and CDR2 sequences are KGHSH and LQKENI. This chain's CDR3 is CASSPPTGLMNIEAFF. The CDR3 DNA is TGTGCCAGCTCTCCGCCGACAGGCCTCATGAACATTGAAGCTTTCTTT.

The rearrangement links TRBV20-1 to TRBJ1-2; no clear D. The V gene lost 3 bases and the J gene lost 7 bases, with 15 bases spanning the gap. The CDR3 consists of 13 residues. CDR1 DFQATT and CDR2 SNEGSKA come from the germline V gene (reference sequence). The DNA for the CDR3 is TGCAGTGCTAGTCCCGGGAGTGGAGCTGGCTACACCTTC. It encodes CSASPGSGAGYTF.

The chain employs TRBV6-6 and TRBJ2-1; a weak D match, TRBD1 (6 bases). V was cut by 6 bases and J by 4 bases, with 7 bases left in between. Germline V gives CDR1 MNHNY, CDR2 SVGAGI (reference sequence). This CDR3 spans 12 amino acids. The chain's CDR3 is CASSGQYNEQFF. For the CDR3, the DNA is TGTGCCAGCAGCGGACAGTACAATGAGCAGTTCTTC.

On this clone: Additional DNA sequences in this sample encode the identical CDR3. V is TRBV2 and J is TRBJ1-5, with 9 bases that match TRBD1. CDR1 is SNHLY, CDR2 FYNNEI, per germline. The junction had 1 base not matched to a gene; V was cut back by 6 bases and J by 1 base. CDR3 size: 14 residues. The CDR3 bases are TGTGCCAGCAGGGACAGGGGAAGCAATCAGCCCCAGCATTTT. Protein sequence: CASRDRGSNQPQHF.

The chain is built from TRBV19 and TRBJ2-7, with D unclear. This CDR3 spans 15 amino acids. Trimming left V 3 bases short and J 4 bases short, with 16 bases between. The germline gives CDR1 LNHDA, CDR2 SQIVND (reference sequence). In DNA form, the CDR3 reads TGTGCCAGTAGTATCCCCCATGCCGCTAGATACGAGCAGTACTTC. Residues: CASSIPHAARYEQYF.

This chain joins TRBV11-1 and TRBJ1-2; 8 bases match TRBD1. CDR3 length: 14 residues. Germline assignment: CDR1 SGHAT and CDR2 FQDESV (reference sequence). Losses at the gene ends were 3 bases for V and 0 bases for J; bases not matched to a gene: 0. The CDR3 sequence is CASSLTGANYGYTF. DNA for the CDR3: TGTGCCAGCAGCTTGACAGGGGCTAACTATGGCTACACCTTC.

CDR3 region: CASSPGLAGGNTDTQYF. CDR3 coding DNA: TGTGCCAGCAGCCCCGGACTAGCGGGGGGAAACACAGATACGCAGTATTTT. The chain recombines TRBV3-1 (or the pseudogene TRBV3-2) with TRBJ2-3, with TRBD2 matching 14 bases. CDR1 LGHDT and CDR2 YNNKEL come from the germline V gene (reference sequence). The J segment lost 2 bases and the V segment lost 4 bases, leaving 5 bases of the junction unmatched. The CDR3 runs 17 residues.

The chain uses TRBV7-3 and TRBJ1-1, with 11 positions matching TRBD1. The CDR3 extends over 15 amino acids. Trimming cost V 1 base and J 6 bases; bases outside gene matches: 4. Germline V gene data show CDR1 as SGHTA and CDR2 as FQGTGA. CDR3 in DNA: TGTGCCAGCAGCTTAAACGGACAGGGGGCCTCTGAAGCTTTCTTT. Translated: CASSLNGQGASEAFF. The full variable domain, in which reference TRBV7-3 and TRBJ1-1 provide the parts outside the CDR3, is GAGVSQTPSNKVTEKGKYVELRCDPISGHTALYWYRQSLGQGPEFLIYFQGTGAADDSGLPNDRFFAVRPEGSVSTLKIQRTERGDSAVYLCASSLNGQGASEAFFGQGTRLTVV.

This sequence joins TRBV30 and TRBJ1-2; no clear D gene. The V end lost 6 bases, the J end lost 7 bases, and 9 bases lay between the germline ends. Per the germline V gene, CDR1 is GTSNPN and CDR2 is SVGIG (reference sequence). The CDR3 is 10 amino acids. The CDR3 reads CACRSGGYTF. In DNA form, the CDR3 reads TGTGCCTGCCGGTCGGGTGGCTACACCTTC.

Note on this clone: The same CDR3 is also encoded by other DNA sequences in this sample. This chain joins TRBV2 and TRBJ1-2; 7 nucleotides agree with TRBD1. The CDR3 covers 14 residues. Losses at the gene ends were 10 bases for V and 4 bases for J; bases not matched to a gene: 12. Germline-derived CDR1 and CDR2 are SNHLY and FYNNEI. The CDR3 coding sequence is TGTGCCACCGAAGACCGGGACAGCATCTATGGCTACACCTTC. Residues: CATEDRDSIYGYTF.